The sequence of this T cell receptor beta chain was determined in a study of CXCR3-negative and CXCR3-positive naive CD8 T cells. Study-level findings and limits: Naive cells positive for CXCR3 carried more hydrophobic TRB CDR3s than CXCR3-negative ones.

TRB cDNA libraries were made by UMI-labeled 5' RACE. From the 5' RACE reads, TCRdb lists one entry per CDR3 protein and no DNA. This sample's table has tens of thousands of distinct CDR3 sequences. To note about this clonotype: Its specificity is unknown.

Germline-derived CDR1 and CDR2 are DFQATT and SNEGSKA (reference sequence). CDR3 size: 15 residues. The chain links TRBV20-1 to TRBJ2-1; checking the TCRdb D call of TRBD2 is not possible without DNA. This receptor was taken from a human donor in good health. Some clones in this sample may be carry-over from other donors' samples. Source material: naive CXCR3+ CD8+ T cells from blood. Subset indicated: CD45RO-CCR7+CD27+CD95- naive CD8+ T cells expressing CXCR3 (TNR3+). This chain's CDR3 is CSASSGSSSYNEQFF.